This T cell receptor beta chain is from a study of early T cells in non-severe SARS-CoV-2 infection. This clonotype appeared a few times. Its antigen is undetermined. Each CDR3 protein gets one entry after TCRdb re-called the 5' RACE reads with MiXCR. The sample carries tens of thousands of distinct CDR3 sequences, 6.8% recorded once. This CDR3 is built from 13 residues. V shed 4 bases and J shed 8 bases, with 14 bases lying between them. Germline CDR1 reads SEHNR; CDR2 reads FQNEAQ (reference sequence). Study findings and constraints: A preference for anti-spike CD8 responses marked VDJdb matching, which missed private and CD4 specificities.

V is TRBV7-9 and J is TRBJ1-2; no reliable D call. Specimen: whole blood, collected at baseline. This sequence originates from an adult who was a healthcare worker with PCR-confirmed SARS-CoV-2 infection or an uninfected control (not recorded which). CDR3 sequence (DNA): TGTGCCAGCAGCTCCCAGGTGGAGGGCGGCTACACCTTC. Its translation is CASSSQVEGGYTF.